A selection of T cell receptor beta chains follows, all from one sample in a study of OX40 agonist ivuxolimab in advanced cancers. The data were produced by immunoSEQ multiplex PCR, yet TCRdb's version contains in-frame clones alone and is incomplete. The sample has about 72,000 clones, approximately 90% seen once. The specimen was CD4+ or CD8+ T cells sorted from blood, collected in a trial of the OX40 agonist ivuxolimab. These receptors were collected from an adult with an advanced solid tumor such as melanoma, head and neck, liver or kidney cancer. CDR3s include the opening cysteine and the closing phenylalanine or tryptophan. A D gene is named only where the DNA matches it firmly. Size is omitted from some rows. Given values are once, few, many or a class for expanded clones.

TRBJ1-3 | . | TRBV15 | . | CATSAVRGSGNTIYF | TGTGCCACCAGCGCTGTACGGGGCTCTGGAAACACCATATATTTT
TRBJ2-7 | once | TRBV19 | TRBD1 | CASSRRGGQDGEQYF | TGTGCCAGTAGCCGCAGAGGGGGACAGGATGGCGAGCAGTACTTC
TRBJ2-7 | . | TRBV11-3 | TRBD1 | CASSLDFPGQGFYEQYF | TGTGCCAGCAGCTTAGACTTCCCGGGACAGGGTTTCTACGAGCAGTACTTC
TRBJ1-2 | . | TRBV6-1 | . | CASSEYGTYYGYTF | TGTGCCAGCAGTGAATATGGCACCTACTATGGCTACACCTTC
TRBJ2-7 | once | TRBV18 | . | CASSQAGNHEQYF | TGTGCCAGCTCCCAAGCAGGGAACCACGAGCAGTACTTC
TRBJ1-1 | . | TRBV5-1 | . | CASSLDPNTEAFF | TGCGCCAGCAGCTTGGACCCGAACACTGAAGCTTTCTTT
TRBJ2-5 | . | TRBV5-1 | . | CASSLSGSQETQYF | TGCGCCAGCAGCCTCAGCGGGTCCCAAGAGACCCAGTACTTC
TRBJ2-3 | . | TRBV7-3 | . | CASSSQDTQYF | TGTGCCAGCAGCTCCCAAGATACGCAGTATTTT
TRBJ2-6 | . | TRBV4-1 | . | CASSQEAAGANVLTF | TGCGCCAGCAGCCAAGAGGCGGCTGGGGCCAACGTCCTGACTTTC
TRBJ2-1 | . | TRBV4-2 | TRBD2 | CASSQGLAVDEQFF | TGTGCCAGCAGCCAGGGCCTAGCGGTAGATGAGCAGTTCTTC
TRBJ1-1 | . | TRBV19 | TRBD1 | CASSWGQGTEAFF | TGTGCCAGTAGTTGGGGACAGGGAACTGAAGCTTTCTTT
TRBJ2-3 | . | TRBV9 | TRBD1 | CASSRQGMDTQYF | TGTGCCAGCAGCCGACAGGGAATGGATACGCAGTATTTT
TRBJ2-7 | . | TRBV30 | . | CAWGKASYEQYF | TGTGCCTGGGGGAAGGCCTCCTACGAGCAGTACTTC
TRBJ2-1 | once | TRBV28 | . | CASSLTRVNEQFF | TGTGCCAGCAGTTTAACTAGGGTCAATGAGCAGTTCTTC
TRBJ2-1 | . | TRBV2 | TRBD2 | CASSGTSGKINEQFF | TGTGCCAGCAGTGGGACTAGCGGGAAAATAAATGAGCAGTTCTTC
TRBJ2-7 | . | TRBV7-2 | . | CASSQRTDLSYEQYF | TGTGCCAGCAGCCAACGGACCGATCTCTCCTACGAGCAGTACTTC
TRBJ1-4 | . | TRBV29-1 | TRBD1 | CSAQGAFEKLFF | TGCAGCGCCCAGGGGGCTTTTGAAAAACTGTTTTTT
TRBJ1-3 | . | TRBV28 | . | CASSSPGIPSGNTIYF | TGTGCCAGCAGTTCCCCCGGGATTCCCTCTGGAAACACCATATATTTT
TRBJ2-3 | . | TRBV2 | . | CASSEGDTQYF | TGTGCCAGCAGTGAGGGGGATACGCAGTATTTT
TRBJ1-4 | . | TRBV5-1 | TRBD1 | CATSPRDRLEKLFF | TGTGCCACCTCCCCCCGGGACAGATTGGAAAAACTGTTTTTT
TRBJ2-1 | . | TRBV7-6 | . | CASSLAGDFRSDEQFF | TGTGCCAGCAGCTTAGCGGGGGACTTCCGAAGCGATGAGCAGTTCTTC
TRBJ1-2 | . | TRBV7-9 | TRBD1 | CASSPGTGGWFDGYTF | TGTGCCAGCAGCCCAGGGACAGGGGGCTGGTTTGATGGCTACACCTTC
TRBJ1-2 | . | TRBV5-5 | . | CASSTGDMNYGYTF | TGTGCCAGCAGCACGGGGGACATGAACTATGGCTACACCTTC
TRBJ1-6 | . | TRBV4-1 | TRBD1 | CASTGGQAKGNSPLHF | TGCGCCAGCACTGGTGGACAGGCAAAGGGGAATTCACCCCTCCACTTT
TRBJ2-1 | . | TRBV11-1 | . | CASSSRQTYNEQFF | TGTGCCAGCAGCTCCAGACAAACGTACAATGAGCAGTTCTTC
TRBJ2-5 | . | TRBV6-5 | . | CASSRANQETQYF | TGTGCCAGCAGTCGGGCCAACCAAGAGACCCAGTACTTC
TRBJ1-2 | few | TRBV5-6 | TRBD1 | CASDDGRGAYGYTF | TGTGCCAGCGACGATGGCAGGGGGGCCTATGGCTACACCTTC
TRBJ2-1 | . | TRBV9 | TRBD1 | CASSVAGRGTPPYNEQFF | TGTGCCAGCAGCGTAGCCGGCAGGGGGACCCCACCCTACAATGAGCAGTTCTTC
TRBJ2-3 | . | TRBV2 | . | CASSLTRDSDTQYF | TGTGCCAGCAGCCTAACCCGGGACTCAGATACGCAGTATTTT
TRBJ2-3 | . | TRBV5-1 | . | CASSLQGTDTQYF | TGCGCCAGCAGCTTGCAAGGCACAGATACGCAGTATTTT
TRBJ1-1 | few | TRBV29-1 | . | CSVEGRQSVGAFF | TGCAGCGTTGAAGGTCGCCAGTCTGTTGGAGCTTTCTTT
TRBJ2-5 | . | TRBV6-5 | . | CASSYRTPETQYF | TGTGCCAGCAGTTACAGGACTCCTGAGACCCAGTACTTC
TRBJ2-7 | . | TRBV7-2 | TRBD2 | CASSLVGSGISYEQYF | TGTGCCAGCAGCTTAGTGGGGAGCGGGATCTCCTACGAGCAGTACTTC
TRBJ2-4 | . | TRBV2 | TRBD1 | CASSEMTGHKNIQYF | TGTGCCAGCAGTGAAATGACAGGGCACAAAAACATTCAGTACTTC
TRBJ2-7 | . | TRBV6-6 | TRBD2 | CASSYPTSGGYEQYF | TGTGCCAGCAGTTACCCGACTAGCGGGGGCTACGAGCAGTACTTC
TRBJ2-7 | . | TRBV4-2 | TRBD1 | CASSLSGTGAYEQYF | TGTGCCAGCAGCCTCTCCGGGACAGGGGCCTACGAGCAGTACTTC
TRBJ1-5 | . | TRBV30 | . | CAWSGRGDQPQHF | TGTGCCTGGAGTGGACGCGGCGATCAGCCCCAGCATTTT
TRBJ2-7 | . | TRBV5-1 | . | CASSLGEGEQYF | TGCGCCAGCAGCTTGGGAGAGGGCGAGCAGTACTTC
TRBJ1-2 | . | TRBV10-2 | . | CASGLDSYYGYTF | TGCGCCAGCGGACTGGACAGTTACTATGGCTACACCTTC
TRBJ2-7 | . | TRBV10-1 | TRBD2 | CASTSGRPLYEQYF | TGCGCCAGCACTAGCGGGAGACCTCTCTACGAGCAGTACTTC
TRBJ1-3 | once | TRBV10-3 | . | CATASIGTRSGNTIYF | TGTGCCACCGCTTCCATAGGGACACGCTCTGGAAACACCATATATTTT
TRBJ1-5 | . | TRBV5-8 | . | CASSPSNQPQHF | TGTGCCAGCAGCCCCAGCAATCAGCCCCAGCATTTT
TRBJ1-5 | . | TRBV2 | . | CASSPELGNDQPQHF | TGTGCCAGCAGTCCCGAGTTGGGGAACGATCAGCCCCAGCATTTT
TRBJ1-1 | . | TRBV28 | . | CASRRGGDTEAFF | TGTGCCAGCAGGAGAGGTGGGGACACTGAAGCTTTCTTT
TRBJ1-5 | . | TRBV18 | TRBD1 | CASSLAGTASNQPQHF | TGTGCCAGCTCACTAGCCGGGACAGCCAGCAATCAGCCCCAGCATTTT
TRBJ2-7 | . | TRBV7-9 | . | CASSLDGTYEQYF | TGTGCCAGCAGCTTAGACGGGACCTACGAGCAGTACTTC
TRBJ2-7 | . | TRBV6-6 | TRBD2 | CASSYRGSIIEQYF | TGTGCCAGCAGTTACCGCGGGAGTATTATCGAGCAGTACTTC
TRBJ2-3 | . | TRBV10-3 | TRBD1 | CAISEGGRTGTRYF | TGTGCCATCAGTGAAGGGGGCCGGACCGGTACTAGGTATTTT
TRBJ2-7 | . | TRBV28 | . | CASIRGLSSYEQYF | TGTGCCAGCATTAGGGGTCTCAGCTCCTACGAGCAGTACTTC
TRBJ2-1 | . | TRBV10-2 | . | CASSPGIRLQGEQFF | TGCGCCAGCAGTCCAGGGATACGCCTTCAAGGTGAGCAGTTCTTC
TRBJ1-2 | once | TRBV5-4 | TRBD1 | CASSLGGGGRNYGYTF | TGTGCCAGCAGCTTGGGAGGGGGCGGAAGGAACTATGGCTACACCTTC
TRBJ2-2 | . | TRBV5-1 | . | CASSLESGVNTGELFF | TGCGCCAGCAGCTTGGAGTCAGGGGTGAACACCGGGGAGCTGTTTTTT
TRBJ2-3 | . | TRBV10-1 | . | CASSDGVVDTQYF | TGCGCCAGCAGTGACGGAGTTGTAGATACGCAGTATTTT
TRBJ2-7 | . | TRBV5-1 | TRBD2 | CASSLGAGGTSYEQYF | TGCGCCAGCAGCTTGGGGGCGGGAGGGACCTCCTACGAGCAGTACTTC
TRBJ1-2 | . | TRBV19 | TRBD1 | CASSLVPGGPNYGYTF | TGTGCCAGTAGCCTCGTACCAGGGGGCCCTAACTATGGCTACACCTTC
TRBJ1-5 | . | TRBV19 | . | CASSFRGDQPQHF | TGTGCCAGTAGTTTCAGGGGAGATCAGCCCCAGCATTTT
TRBJ2-1 | . | TRBV7-2 | TRBD2 | CASSPAGTSGTNEQFF | TGTGCCAGCAGCCCAGCCGGGACTAGCGGGACCAATGAGCAGTTCTTC
TRBJ1-6 | . | TRBV5-1 | . | CASSLENYNSPLHF | TGCGCCAGCAGCTTGGAGAATTATAATTCACCCCTCCACTTT
TRBJ2-7 | . | TRBV5-1 | . | CASSSGRRGIEQYF | TGCGCCAGCAGCTCGGGACGGAGGGGGATCGAGCAGTACTTC
TRBJ1-5 | . | TRBV7-9 | . | CASSNRELQPQHF | TGTGCCAGCAGCAACAGGGAATTACAGCCCCAGCATTTT